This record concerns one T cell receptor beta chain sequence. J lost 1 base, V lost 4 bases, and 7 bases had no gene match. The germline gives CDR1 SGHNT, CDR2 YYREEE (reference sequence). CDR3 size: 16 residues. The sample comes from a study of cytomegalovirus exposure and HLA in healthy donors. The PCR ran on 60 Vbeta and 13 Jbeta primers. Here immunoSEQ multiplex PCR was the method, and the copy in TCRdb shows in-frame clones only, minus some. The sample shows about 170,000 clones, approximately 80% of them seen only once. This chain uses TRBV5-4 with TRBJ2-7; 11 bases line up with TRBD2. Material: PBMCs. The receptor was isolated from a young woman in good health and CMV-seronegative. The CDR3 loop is CASSTRTSGSSYEQYF. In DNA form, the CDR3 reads TGTGCCAGCAGCACCCGAACTAGCGGGAGTTCCTACGAGCAGTACTTC. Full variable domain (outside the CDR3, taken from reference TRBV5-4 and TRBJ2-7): ETGVTQSPTHLIKTRGQQVTLRCSSQSGHNTVSWYQQALGQGPQFIFQYYREEENGRGNFPPRFSGLQFPNYSSELNVNALELDDSALYLCASSTRTSGSSYEQYFGPGTRLTVT.